What follows are 2 T cell receptor beta chains derived from one specimen sequenced in a study of metastatic and nonmetastatic thyroid tumors. Before thyroid surgery, none of the patients had received any treatment. From the PCR reads, TCRdb re-called clones with MiXCR. The sample yields tens of thousands of clones, approximately 29% seen once. Sequenced input: blood. Receptors originate from a female donor with papillary thyroid cancer or a benign thyroid nodule (not recorded which). Some clones in this sample may be carry-over from other donors' samples.

This clone has ten or more counts. The chain carries TRBV28 and TRBJ2-1; D may be TRBD2 (5 bases). CDR1 and CDR2 from the germline V gene are MDHEN and SYDVKM. The CDR3 extends over 14 amino acids. Deletions cut 6 bases from V and 8 bases from J, with 17 bases between. The CDR3 region is CASSPGGVRDEQFF. The DNA for the CDR3 is TGTGCCAGCAGCCCTGGAGGCGTACGCGATGAGCAGTTCTTC. Together with reference TRBV28 and TRBJ2-1, the CDR3 gives the full variable domain: DVKVTQSSRYLVKRTGEKVFLECVQDMDHENMFWYRQDPGLGLRLIYFSYDVKMKEKGDIPEGYSVSREKKERFSLILESASTNQTSMYLCASSPGGVRDEQFFGPGTRLTVL.

There are many counts of this clone. CDR3 sequence (DNA): TGTGCCAGCAGTAGCCCCCTGACAGGGAACTATGGCTACACCTTC. It is translated as CASSSPLTGNYGYTF. V gene TRBV6-1 combines with J gene TRBJ1-2, with 7 bases aligning to TRBD1. The CDR3 totals 15 residues. The germline V gene has CDR1 MNHNS and CDR2 SASEGT. The junction had 8 bases not matched to a gene; V was cut back by 5 bases and J by 2 bases.